These 26 T cell receptor beta chains were sequenced from one sample in a study of shared clonotypes between healthy human individuals. The table came from immunoSEQ multiplex PCR; TCRdb's copy has only in-frame clones and leaves some out. The sample comprises about 610,000 clones, almost 97% of which are singletons, and around 0.058% rests with the top ten. Sequenced: naive CD4+ T cells sorted from blood. Noted subset: CD45RA+ positively selected. The receptors were sampled from a woman younger than 45 in good health.

The table lists this clone with a few counts. This CDR3 reads CASRVDRGETQYF. The CDR3 DNA sequence: TGTGCCAGCAGAGTGGACAGGGGAGAGACCCAGTACTTC. V gene TRBV6-5 combines with J gene TRBJ2-5; 9 bases map to TRBD1. The J segment lost 4 bases and the V segment lost 6 bases, leaving 3 bases of the junction unmatched. There are 13 residues in the CDR3. Germline V CDR1 and CDR2: MNHEY, SVGAGI.

V gene TRBV18 combines with J gene TRBJ1-1, with TRBD1 identical over 11 bases. CDR1 and CDR2 from the germline V gene are KGHSH and LQKENI. This CDR3 comprises 15 residues. Germline trimming cut 7 bases from V and 4 bases from J; bases unmatched to any gene: 8. The CDR3 sequence: CASYRTGGIITEAFF. The DNA of the CDR3 is TGTGCCAGCTACAGGACAGGGGGCATTATCACTGAAGCTTTCTTT.

This clone appeared a single time. The chain carries TRBV10-1 and TRBJ2-3, with D maybe TRBD2 (5 bases). V was clipped by 3 bases and J by 6 bases, with 22 bases between them. CDR3 length: 17 residues. Germline CDR1 is WNHNN and CDR2 is SYGVQD (reference sequence). In nucleotides, the CDR3 is TGCGCCAGCAGTGATCCGGGAAAGACGAGAAGAAGGGATACGCAGTATTTT. Translating gives CASSDPGKTRRRDTQYF.

The chain uses TRBV20-1 and TRBJ2-7; D is unclear. V was cut by 3 bases and J by 7 bases, with 10 bases left in between. Germline loops: CDR1 DFQATT, CDR2 SNEGSKA (reference sequence). There are 11 residues in the CDR3. For the CDR3, the DNA is TGCAGTGCTAGGACGGTCCGGGAGCAGTACTTC. Protein: CSARTVREQYF.

The rearrangement joins TRBV5-8 to TRBJ1-1; D is uncertain. Germline CDR1 reads SGHTS; CDR2 reads YDEGEE. CDR3 length: 13 amino acids. Trimming removed 2 bases at V and 0 bases at J, with 5 bases between. The CDR3 loop is CASSFPMNTEAFF. The DNA of the CDR3 is TGTGCCAGCAGCTTCCCGATGAACACTGAAGCTTTCTTT.

The chain has TRBV4-1 and TRBJ1-2; the match to TRBD1 covers 7 bases. Per germline, CDR1 MGHRA and CDR2 YSYEKL. This CDR3 region has 16 residues. V gave up 3 bases and J gave up 4 bases; unmatched junction bases: 11. The CDR3 DNA reads TGCGCCAGCAGCCACCCACCTAGGGGGCTGGCCTATGGCTACACCTTC. Translation: CASSHPPRGLAYGYTF.

The CDR3 loop reads CASSKTDGTSGRNEQFF. CDR3 DNA sequence: TGTGCCAGCAGCAAGACCGACGGGACTAGCGGGAGAAATGAGCAGTTCTTC. This rearrangement joins TRBV11-2 to TRBJ2-1, with 14 positions matching TRBD2. Trimming removed 5 bases from V and 7 bases from J; junction bases left unmatched: 10. The CDR3 totals 17 residues. Germline-derived CDR1 and CDR2 are SGHAT and FQNNGV.

This chain links TRBV6-1 with TRBJ2-7; no definite D call. The length of the CDR3 is 13 residues. The germline V gene has CDR1 MNHNS and CDR2 SASEGT. V lost 5 bases and J lost 3, with 11 bases in between. The CDR3 here is CASSPDRFYEQYF. The CDR3 nucleotides are TGTGCCAGCAGTCCGGACCGATTCTACGAGCAGTACTTC.

The chain has TRBV5-4 and TRBJ1-2; unclear D gene. The CDR3 runs 12 residues. V was cut by 4 bases and J by 7 bases, with 11 bases left in between. Germline CDR1 reads SGHNT; CDR2 reads YYREEE (reference sequence). CDR3 sequence: CASSPVAGGYTF. In nucleotides, the CDR3 is TGTGCCAGCAGCCCGGTGGCGGGTGGCTACACCTTC.

This sequence joins TRBV5-6 and TRBJ1-2, with 9 positions matching TRBD1. The germline gives CDR1 SGHDT, CDR2 YYEEEE. V lost 4 bases, J lost 2 bases, and 6 bases stayed unmatched. The CDR3 spans 15 residues. Here the CDR3 reads CASSRGQGRNYGYTF. The CDR3 DNA sequence: TGTGCCAGCAGCAGGGGACAGGGTCGGAACTATGGCTACACCTTC.

The sample holds one count of this clone. J is TRBJ2-5 and V is TRBV10-3, with D tentatively TRBD2 (6 bases). Germline lookup yields CDR1 ENHRY and CDR2 SYGVKD. This CDR3 contains 15 residues. Between the trimmed V and J ends, which lost 6 bases and 5 bases, there was a span of 19 bases. CDR3 amino acids: CAIRDPGGGSETQYF. The CDR3 DNA follows: TGTGCCATCAGAGACCCTGGTGGGGGGTCGGAGACCCAGTACTTC.

J is TRBJ2-1 and V is TRBV18; 7 bases map to TRBD2. V lost 5 bases, J lost 7 bases, and 8 bases stayed unmatched. Per germline, CDR1 KGHSH and CDR2 LQKENI. The CDR3 has 14 residues. CDR3 residues: CASSSYTSDNEQFF. The CDR3 nucleotides read TGTGCCAGCTCATCATATACTAGCGATAATGAGCAGTTCTTC.

The gene calls are TRBV27 and TRBJ2-7; 13 bases match TRBD2. Germline assignment: CDR1 MNHEY and CDR2 SMNVEV (reference sequence). The ends lost 6 bases at V and 6 bases at J; junction bases unmatched: 2. The CDR3 extends over 13 amino acids. The CDR3 loop is CASRLAGGAEQYF. CDR3 nucleotide sequence: TGTGCCAGCAGACTAGCGGGAGGGGCCGAGCAGTACTTC.

This clone showed up just once. The rearrangement links TRBV19 to TRBJ2-7, with D perhaps matching TRBD1 (6 bases). From germline, CDR1 is LNHDA and CDR2 SQIVND (reference sequence). The CDR3 consists of 16 residues. The V gene lost 1 base and the J gene lost 2 bases, with 15 bases spanning the gap. The CDR3 sequence: CASSIADSLVAYEQYF. The DNA for the CDR3 is TGTGCCAGTAGTATAGCGGACAGCCTCGTGGCCTACGAGCAGTACTTC.

The chain couples TRBV5-1 to TRBJ2-7; 9 positions match TRBD1. This CDR3 has 15 amino acids. From germline, CDR1 is SGHRS and CDR2 YFSETQ. J lost 6 bases, V lost 2 bases, and 9 bases had no gene match. The CDR3 DNA reads TGCGCCAGCAGCTTTTCGGACAGGGGAAGGGGCGAGCAGTACTTC. Protein product: CASSFSDRGRGEQYF.

The chain links TRBV5-6 to TRBJ2-6, with D hard to call. The V end was cut by 3 bases, the J end by 2 bases, with 6 bases between. Germline V gene sequence: CDR1 SGHDT, CDR2 YYEEEE. This CDR3 comprises 14 residues. CDR3 region: CASSSPTGANVLTF. For the CDR3, the DNA is TGTGCCAGCAGCTCCCCGACTGGGGCCAACGTCCTGACTTTC.

The V call is TRBV7-6, the J call TRBJ2-2, with a tentative D call TRBD2 (5 bases). The germline V gene has CDR1 SGHVS and CDR2 FNYEAQ. The CDR3 is 13 amino acids. V lost 7 bases and J lost 0, with 6 bases in between. CDR3 region: CASKEANTGELFF. The CDR3, as DNA: TGTGCCAGCAAGGAGGCGAACACCGGGGAGCTGTTTTTT.

The genes are TRBV7-6 and TRBJ2-7; the D gene is possibly TRBD1 (6 bases). Trimming removed 4 bases at V and 4 bases at J, with 11 bases between. CDR1 and CDR2 from the germline V gene are SGHVS and FNYEAQ. The CDR3 sequence is 13 residues long. The CDR3 DNA reads TGTGCCAGCAGCTCAGACAGGTGGTACGAGCAGTACTTC. As protein: CASSSDRWYEQYF.

This clone was picked up one time. The chain recombines TRBV28 with TRBJ1-2, with D perhaps matching TRBD1 (6 bases). Germline lookup yields CDR1 MDHEN and CDR2 SYDVKM. With 8 bases removed from V and 2 bases from J, the gap between germline ends came to 9 bases. This CDR3 has 12 amino acids. In DNA form, the CDR3 reads TGTGCCAGCCACGGACAGAACTATGGCTACACCTTC. Translation: CASHGQNYGYTF.

This clone has just a few counts. The same CDR3 arises from other DNA sequences in this sample as well. The rearrangement links TRBV18 to TRBJ2-7, with D possibly TRBD1 on 6 matching bases. Trimming removed 3 bases from V and 3 bases from J, with 9 bases in between. The germline CDR1 and CDR2 sequences are KGHSH and LQKENI. The CDR3 consists of 13 residues. The CDR3 DNA reads as TGTGCCAGCTCACCCGGGACAAGCTACGAGCAGTACTTC. It codes for CASSPGTSYEQYF.

The chain uses TRBV28 and TRBJ1-4; the match to TRBD1 covers 10 bases. This CDR3 region has 16 residues. With V trimmed by 5 bases and J by 7 bases, 10 bases remained unmatched. The germline gives CDR1 MDHEN, CDR2 SYDVKM. CDR3 nucleotide sequence: TGTGCCAGCAGTCCGACAGGGGGCGGCTCGGGTGAAAAACTGTTTTTT. Amino acids: CASSPTGGGSGEKLFF. Filled out from reference TRBV28 and TRBJ1-4, the complete variable domain reads DVKVTQSSRYLVKRTGEKVFLECVQDMDHENMFWYRQDPGLGLRLIYFSYDVKMKEKGDIPEGYSVSREKKERFSLILESASTNQTSMYLCASSPTGGGSGEKLFFGSGTQLSVL.

The CDR3 loop is CASSRYDPPHEQYF. Here the CDR3 DNA reads TGTGCCAGCAGCCGGTACGACCCCCCTCACGAGCAGTACTTC. The chain recombines TRBV4-2 with TRBJ2-7; the D is unclear. Germline CDR1 is LGHNA and CDR2 is YNFKEQ. The CDR3 is 14 residues long. The V end lost 4 bases, the J end lost 5 bases, and 15 bases lay between the germline ends.

This chain links TRBV5-1 with TRBJ1-6; tentative D call: TRBD1 (6 bases). V dropped 1 base and J dropped 7 bases, with 12 bases sitting between them. The CDR3 is made up of 15 amino acids. Germline loops: CDR1 SGHRS, CDR2 YFSETQ. The CDR3 coding sequence is TGCGCCAGCAGCTTGATTGCAGGGGCGAATTCACCCCTCCACTTT. Encoded protein: CASSLIAGANSPLHF. Full variable domain (remainder filled in from reference TRBV5-1 and TRBJ1-6): KAGVTQTPRYLIKTRGQQVTLSCSPISGHRSVSWYQQTPGQGLQFLFEYFSETQRNKGNFPGRFSGRQFSNSRSEMNVSTLELGDSALYLCASSLIAGANSPLHFGNGTRLTVT.

The chain links TRBV18 to TRBJ2-6; a possible D gene is TRBD1 (6 bases). The CDR3 loop spans 15 amino acids. Germline V lookup: CDR1 KGHSH, CDR2 LQKENI. The V end was cut by 4 bases, the J end by 4 bases, with 11 bases between. The CDR3 region has the DNA TGTGCCAGCTCACGTACAGGGTCCGGGGCCAACGTCCTGACTTTC. Amino acid sequence: CASSRTGSGANVLTF.

V and J are TRBV5-6 and TRBJ1-2; a possible D gene is TRBD1 (6 bases). The germline V gene has CDR1 SGHDT and CDR2 YYEEEE. Trimming took 2 bases from V and 3 from J, leaving 26 bases between them. The CDR3 contains 19 residues. The CDR3 coding sequence is TGTGCCAGCAGCTTCGCCCCCGGGACAAGGACCCCACCTCACTATGGCTACACCTTC. Protein sequence: CASSFAPGTRTPPHYGYTF.

As to this clone: The sample contains more than one DNA sequence encoding this CDR3. Here the CDR3 DNA reads TGCGCCAGCAGCCCTGGGACTAGCGGGGTCTACAATGAGCAGTTCTTC. Amino acid sequence: CASSPGTSGVYNEQFF. The V and J genes are TRBV5-1 and TRBJ2-1; TRBD2 matches at 13 bases. This CDR3 has 16 residues. V was clipped by 4 bases and J by 3 bases; unmatched bases: 4. Germline V gene lookup returns CDR1 SGHRS and CDR2 YFSETQ.